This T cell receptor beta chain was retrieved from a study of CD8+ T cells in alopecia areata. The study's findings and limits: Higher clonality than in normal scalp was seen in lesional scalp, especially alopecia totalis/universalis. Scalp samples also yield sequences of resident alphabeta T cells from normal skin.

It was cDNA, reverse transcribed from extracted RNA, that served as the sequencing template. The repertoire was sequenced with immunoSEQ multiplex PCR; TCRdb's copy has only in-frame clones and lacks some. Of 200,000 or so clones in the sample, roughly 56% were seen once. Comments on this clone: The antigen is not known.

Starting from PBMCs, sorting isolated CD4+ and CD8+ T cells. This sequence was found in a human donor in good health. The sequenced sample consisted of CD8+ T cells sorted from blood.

The CDR3 loop is CASSPQGGEQYF. For the CDR3, the DNA is TGTGCCAGCAGCCCCCAGGGAGGGGAGCAGTACTTC. The chain joins TRBV13 to TRBJ2-7; TRBD2 matches at 7 bases. Germline CDR1 and CDR2: PRHDT and FYEKMQ (reference sequence). V was pared by 5 bases and J by 7 bases, with 5 bases of the junction left unmatched. The CDR3 spans 12 residues.